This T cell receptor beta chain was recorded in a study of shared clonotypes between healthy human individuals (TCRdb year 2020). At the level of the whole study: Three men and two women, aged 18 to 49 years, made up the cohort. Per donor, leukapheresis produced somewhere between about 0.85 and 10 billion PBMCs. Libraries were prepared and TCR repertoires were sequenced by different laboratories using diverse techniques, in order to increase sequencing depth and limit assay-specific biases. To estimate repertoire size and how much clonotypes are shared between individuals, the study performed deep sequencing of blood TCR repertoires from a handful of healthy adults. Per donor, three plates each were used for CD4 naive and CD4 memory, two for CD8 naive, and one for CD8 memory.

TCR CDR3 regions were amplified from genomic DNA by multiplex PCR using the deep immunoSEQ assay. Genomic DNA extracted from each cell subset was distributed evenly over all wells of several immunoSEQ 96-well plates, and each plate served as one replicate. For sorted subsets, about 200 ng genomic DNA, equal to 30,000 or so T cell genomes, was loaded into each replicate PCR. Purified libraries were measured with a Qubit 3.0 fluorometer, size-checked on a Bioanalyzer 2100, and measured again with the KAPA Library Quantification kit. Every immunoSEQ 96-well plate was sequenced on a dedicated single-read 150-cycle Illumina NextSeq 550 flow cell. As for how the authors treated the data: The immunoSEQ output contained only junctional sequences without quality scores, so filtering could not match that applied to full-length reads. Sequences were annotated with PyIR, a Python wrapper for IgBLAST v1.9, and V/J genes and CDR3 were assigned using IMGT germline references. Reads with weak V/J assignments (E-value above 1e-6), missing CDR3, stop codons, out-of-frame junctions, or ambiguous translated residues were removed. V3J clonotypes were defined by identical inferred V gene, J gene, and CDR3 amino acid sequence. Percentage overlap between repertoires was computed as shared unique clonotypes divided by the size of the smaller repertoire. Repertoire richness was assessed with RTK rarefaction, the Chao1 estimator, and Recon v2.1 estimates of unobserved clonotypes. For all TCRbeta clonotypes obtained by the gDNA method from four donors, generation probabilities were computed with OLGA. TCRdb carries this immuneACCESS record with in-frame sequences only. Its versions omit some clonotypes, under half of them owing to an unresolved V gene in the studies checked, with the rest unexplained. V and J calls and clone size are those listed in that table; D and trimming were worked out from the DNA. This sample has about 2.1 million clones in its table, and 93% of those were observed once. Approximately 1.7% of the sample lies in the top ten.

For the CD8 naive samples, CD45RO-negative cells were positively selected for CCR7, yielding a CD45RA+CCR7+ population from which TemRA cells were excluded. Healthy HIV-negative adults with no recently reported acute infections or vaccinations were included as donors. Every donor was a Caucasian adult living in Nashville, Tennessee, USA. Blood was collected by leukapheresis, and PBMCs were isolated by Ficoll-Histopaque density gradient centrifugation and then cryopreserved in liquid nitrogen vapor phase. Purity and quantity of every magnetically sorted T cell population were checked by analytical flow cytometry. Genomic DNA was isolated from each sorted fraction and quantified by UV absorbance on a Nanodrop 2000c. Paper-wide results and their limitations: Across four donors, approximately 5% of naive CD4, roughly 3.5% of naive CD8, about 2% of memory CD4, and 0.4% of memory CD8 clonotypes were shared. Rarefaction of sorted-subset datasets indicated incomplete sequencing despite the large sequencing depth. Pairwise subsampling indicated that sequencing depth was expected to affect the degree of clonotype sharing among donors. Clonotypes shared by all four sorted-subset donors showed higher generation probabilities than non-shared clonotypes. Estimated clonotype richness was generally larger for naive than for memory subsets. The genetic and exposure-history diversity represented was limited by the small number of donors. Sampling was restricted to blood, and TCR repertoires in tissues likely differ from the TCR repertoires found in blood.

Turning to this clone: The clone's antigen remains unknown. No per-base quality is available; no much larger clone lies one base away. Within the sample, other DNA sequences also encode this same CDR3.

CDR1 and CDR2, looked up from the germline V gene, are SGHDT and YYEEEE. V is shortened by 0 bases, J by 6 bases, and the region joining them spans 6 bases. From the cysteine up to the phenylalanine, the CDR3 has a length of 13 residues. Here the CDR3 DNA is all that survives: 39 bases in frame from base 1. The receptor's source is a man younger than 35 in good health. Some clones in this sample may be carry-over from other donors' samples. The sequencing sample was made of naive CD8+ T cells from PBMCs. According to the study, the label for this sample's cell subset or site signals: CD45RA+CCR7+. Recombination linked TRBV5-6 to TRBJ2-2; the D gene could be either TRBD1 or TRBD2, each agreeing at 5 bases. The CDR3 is CASSLGGAGELFF. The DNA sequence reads TGTGCCAGCAGCTTGGGAGGGGCCGGGGAGCTGTTTTTT.